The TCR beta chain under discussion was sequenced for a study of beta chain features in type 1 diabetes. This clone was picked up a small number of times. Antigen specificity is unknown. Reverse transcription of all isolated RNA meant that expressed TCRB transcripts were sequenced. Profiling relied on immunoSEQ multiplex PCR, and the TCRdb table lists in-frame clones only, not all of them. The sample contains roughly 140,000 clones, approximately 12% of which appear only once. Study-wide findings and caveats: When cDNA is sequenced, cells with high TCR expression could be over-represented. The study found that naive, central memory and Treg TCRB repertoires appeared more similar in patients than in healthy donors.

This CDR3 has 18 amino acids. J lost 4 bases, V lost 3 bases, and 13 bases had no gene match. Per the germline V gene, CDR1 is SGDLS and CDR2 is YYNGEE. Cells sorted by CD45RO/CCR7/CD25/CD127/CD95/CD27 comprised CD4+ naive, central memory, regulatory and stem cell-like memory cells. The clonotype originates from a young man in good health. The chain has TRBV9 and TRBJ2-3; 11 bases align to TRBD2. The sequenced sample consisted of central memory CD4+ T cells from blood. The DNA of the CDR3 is TGTGCCAGCAGCGCCCACCTTTTGGCTAGCGGGGGGCCAGATACGCAGTATTTT. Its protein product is CASSAHLLASGGPDTQYF.